This T cell receptor beta chain derives from a study of CD8+ T cells in alopecia areata. Findings of the study overall: Affected lesional scalp, above all in alopecia totalis/universalis, was more clonal than normal scalp.

The sorting of PBMCs gave CD4+ and CD8+ T cells. V lost 1 base and J 1 base, leaving 13 bases between the germline ends. Germline V gives CDR1 LGHNA, CDR2 YSLEER. There are 17 residues in the CDR3. RNA was isolated and reverse transcribed to cDNA, the sequencing template. Clones were read by immunoSEQ multiplex PCR, and TCRdb kept only the in-frame ones, dropping some. The sample contains approximately 61,000 clones, 95% to 97% of which appear only once. On this clone itself: Its antigen is as yet unknown.

The clonotype originates from a human donor with alopecia areata. The sample in question was CD8+ T cells sorted from blood, obtained at week 0. The chain links TRBV4-3 to TRBJ2-2; a possible D gene is TRBD2 (7 bases). CDR3 in amino acids: CASSQAGGRENTGELFF. The CDR3 bases are TGCGCCAGCAGCCAAGCGGGGGGCCGGGAGAACACCGGGGAGCTGTTTTTT.